One T cell receptor beta chain is described in this entry. The antigen remains undetermined. This specimen comes from a study of T cells in Graves' hyperthyroidism and ophthalmopathy. Study outcomes and limitations: In blood, most of the thyroid clonotypes expanded above 0.001 were also present.

RNA transcripts served as the template for amplifying TCR beta CDR3 regions. The HTBI primer set served for first-round RT-PCR of the TCR CDR3. TCRdb itself ran the multiplex PCR reads through MiXCR, one entry per CDR3 protein. Of about 520,000 distinct CDR3 sequences in the sample, less than 25% were seen once. This CDR3 contains 18 residues. V was shortened by 3 bases and J by 4 bases, with 24 bases between the two germline ends. The germline CDR1 and CDR2 sequences are SNHLY and FYNNEI. An absence of ophthalmopathy progression within 18 months meant stable Graves' hyperthyroidism. Diagnoses were established using clinical symptoms, serum thyroxine and TRAb, thyroid ultrasound and orbital computed tomography.

The specimen was blood. This receptor was identified in a man aged 18 to 35 with Graves' hyperthyroidism. V is TRBV2 and J is TRBJ1-1; D call uncertain. The DNA of the CDR3 is TGTGCCAGCAGTGACCGACGCGGGCGCCCCAAGAAAGGCACTGAAGCTTTCTTT. Its translation is CASSDRRGRPKKGTEAFF.